This T cell receptor beta chain came from a study of molecular identifiers for immune sequencing clone quantification. Study-level points and caveats: Among 800,000 to 1,000,000 naive cells, as was reported, spiked Jurkat TCR RNA from one cell was detectable.

The CDR3 length is 13 residues. V was trimmed by 6 bases and J by 4 bases, leaving 10 bases between them. Via MiXCR, TCRdb re-called the PCR reads, giving one row per CDR3 protein. The sample contains 400,000 to 600,000 distinct CDR3 sequences, roughly 23% of which appear only once. This clonotype was counted at least ten times. Its antigen is undetermined. Naive CD8 T cells were picked out by sorting for CD8+CD4-CCR7+CD45RA+. The TCR sequence derives from a human donor in good health. Some libraries in this study had Jurkat cell RNA spiked in. This chain joins TRBV12-3 or TRBV12-4 and TRBJ1-5; no clear D. The sample comprised naive CD8+ T cells from blood, with Jurkat cell RNA spiked in. The subset was: FACS-sorted CD8+CD4-CCR7+CD45RA+ naive T cells. In DNA form, the CDR3 reads TGTGCCAGCAGCCCTTCCATTAATCAGCCCCAGCATTTT. It encodes CASSPSINQPQHF.